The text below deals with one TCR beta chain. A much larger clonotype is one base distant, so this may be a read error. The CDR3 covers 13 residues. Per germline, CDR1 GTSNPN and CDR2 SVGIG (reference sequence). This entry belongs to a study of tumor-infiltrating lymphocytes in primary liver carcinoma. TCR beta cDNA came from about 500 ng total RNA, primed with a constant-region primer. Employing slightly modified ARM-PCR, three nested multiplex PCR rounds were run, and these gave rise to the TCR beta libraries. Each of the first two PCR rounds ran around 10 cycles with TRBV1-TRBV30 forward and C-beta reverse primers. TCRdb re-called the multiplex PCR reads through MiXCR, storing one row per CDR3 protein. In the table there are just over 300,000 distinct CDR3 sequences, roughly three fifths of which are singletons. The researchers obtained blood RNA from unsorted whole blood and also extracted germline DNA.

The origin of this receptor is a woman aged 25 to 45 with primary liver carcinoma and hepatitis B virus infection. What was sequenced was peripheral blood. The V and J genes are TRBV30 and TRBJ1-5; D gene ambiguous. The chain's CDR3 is CAWTKDSNQPQQF. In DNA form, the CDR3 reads TGTGCCTGGACTAAGGATAGCAATCAGCCCCAGCAATTT. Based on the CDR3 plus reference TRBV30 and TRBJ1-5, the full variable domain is SQTIHQWPATLVQPVGSPLSLECTVEGTSNPNLYWYRQAAGRGLQLLFYSVGIGQISSEVPQNLSASRPQDRQFILSSKKLLLSDSGFYLCAWTKDSNQPQQFGDGTRLSIL.